This T cell receptor beta chain was recovered during a study of cytomegalovirus exposure and HLA in healthy donors listed by TCRdb under 2017. Context from the whole study: An earlier analysis of some 550 of the donors reported 250 to 300 Gb of sequence data and roughly 110 million unique TCR beta sequences from some 180 million T cells. An early release that covered around 590 HLA-typed donors contained approximately 300 gigabases of sequencing data and 85 million to 100 million unique TCR sequences. Of the approximately 400 genotyped donors, approximately 80% were placed in the genetic ancestry cluster associated with self-reported Caucasian donors. The study was designed to test whether signatures of past pathogen exposure could be identified by cataloging public T cell receptors. Using immunosequencing, the study profiled T cell repertoires from 640 or so subjects and related those repertoires to cytomegalovirus serostatus. Along with the roughly 710-subject first cohort, a separate validation cohort of more than 90 different subjects was used. The study combined high-throughput TCR immunosequencing, statistical association of individual TCRs with disease status, and machine learning to predict cytomegalovirus infection status. In a later analysis, previously published TCR beta repertoires from more than 500 donors were re-analyzed and high-resolution HLA genotyping was added so that TCR occurrence patterns could be studied. Rather than drawing on any new phenotypic data, the later analysis identified candidate immune exposures from TCR beta sequences and the way those sequences occurred across donors. An earlier analysis of some 600 of the donors applied high-throughput TCR beta sequencing to assess whether each TCR beta V gene segment acted as functional or pseudogenic. Donor age, sex, ethnicity and CMV serostatus were compiled alongside the repertoire data. A later genetic analysis used genome-wide SNP genotypes for about 55% of the 666 donors, treating that subset as a discovery cohort. All discovery cohort repertoires had been generated on a single sequencing platform. Both class I and class II loci were covered by HLA typing, at four-digit resolution. Typing coverage varied by locus: about 629-640 donors for A, B, C, DRB1 and DQB1; more than 500 for DQA1; over 600 for DPA1; around 450 for DPB1. Because of strong linkage in the cohort, a handful of DR-DQ haplotypes were treated as single units for association and clustering. Across some 400 genotyped donors of the cohort, an average of approximately 220,000 unique TCR beta nucleotide sequences per donor were sequenced, and about a sixth of those sequences were non-productive.

Study-level results and caveats: When HLA alleles, especially DR and DQ, strongly co-occurred, attributing TCR associations to individual alleles was difficult. In a later genetic analysis, fewer N-insertions in productive TCRs were reported among donors in an Asian-associated ancestry cluster than the roughly 700-donor mean. Cytomegalovirus status was reported to be diagnosed by the classifier with high specificity and sensitivity in both the original and validation cohorts. Because HLA typing was missing for some donors at each locus, association tests included only the typed subset. Compared with equally common non-associated chains, HLA-associated TCR beta chains in a later analysis were more clonally expanded and had lower generation probabilities. Sequencing depth was assumed to be roughly uniform across donors in the presence/absence analyses, though that assumption may not hold. This cohort had only TCR beta chains sequenced, and the lack of alpha or paired-chain data limited which features could be detected. Immune exposure information for the cohort was limited to CMV serostatus. A further reported finding was that TCR beta sequences accurately predicted the HLA-A and HLA-B alleles for most subjects in the first cohort. A few of the identified cytomegalovirus-associated TCR beta chains were confirmed in vitro to be specific for cytomegalovirus antigens. In a later analysis, most CMV-associated TCR beta chains were found to appear HLA-restricted, with HLA associations seemingly driven largely by CMV exposure. A later analysis reported that several top co-occurrence clusters appeared linked to parvovirus B19, influenza, CMV and Epstein-Barr virus. According to the authors, the approach could potentially be generalized to other disease states and immunological phenotypes. The study listed over 150 TCR beta chains as associated with cytomegalovirus. Because counts were too low, roughly 17 rarely observed V segments, including chromosome 9 orphons, were left out of the earlier analysis of approximately 500 of the donors. At a false discovery rate of 0.05, a later analysis linked some 18,000 TCR beta sequences to specific HLA alleles. Most TCR sequences were seen in very few donors, while some public TCRs were found in many individuals. Linkage disequilibrium might explain the correlated functional status among segregating V segments, but an unknown experimental factor could not be excluded. A cluster of highly shared sequence variants was judged likely to be a technical artifact of the sequencing pipeline. In a later genetic analysis, a missense DCLRE1C variant was associated with V-gene and J-gene trimming of TCR beta chains, and the association was replicated in an independent cohort. Some IMGT-functional V segments, including TRBV6-2 and TRBV6-3, could not be told apart with the 87-base-pair reads, so those segments were excluded. In an earlier analysis of roughly 560 of the donors, most TCR beta V segments were observed in productive rearrangements about 90% or about 30% of the time, broadly matching IMGT annotations. In a later analysis, TCR association rates were found to vary across HLA loci, with the most associated TCRs seen for DRB1 alleles and the fewest for HLA-C alleles.

The table lists this clone with a few counts. Its recognized antigen is unknown. The input lacks base qualities; no much larger clone sits a single base away. Trimming costs V 3 bases and J 9 bases, and their ends lie 9 bases apart. The germline V gene (reference sequence) provides CDR1 LNHDA and CDR2 SQIVND. There are 12 amino acids in the CDR3, from cysteine to phenylalanine inclusive. The kept DNA is CDR3 alone, 36 bases in frame from the first base. Libraries were built with the immunoSEQ multiplex PCR assay. A mixture of 60 forward primers for TCR Vbeta segments and 13 reverse primers for TCR Jbeta segments was used in the multiplex PCR. A multiplex PCR assay on genomic DNA amplified the CDR3 region of rearranged TCR beta genes. Amplified TCR beta libraries were sequenced as 87-base-pair reads on the Illumina HiSeq System. In the source study's methods: A later analysis counted approximately 74 million unique TCR beta chains across the 500 to 850 repertoires, and some 12 million of these chains were shared by at least two donors. Raw reads were error-corrected and collapsed into unique sequences by a nearest-neighbor algorithm in which closely related sequences were merged to remove PCR and sequencing errors. Alignment of CDR3 sequences to IMGT reference sequences was used to assign V, D and J gene segments. Each retained sequence needed at least a six-nucleotide match to both a V gene segment and a J gene segment. Rearrangements were classified as productive when the CDR3 lacked stop codons and remained in frame with V and J, and all other rearrangements were classified as non-productive. CDR3 was defined according to IMGT convention as the region running from the second conserved V-encoded cysteine to the conserved J-encoded phenylalanine. Sequences without an unambiguous match to a single V gene segment were excluded from the earlier analysis of several hundred of the donors. An earlier analysis of a few hundred of the donors classified V segments as functional when productive rearrangements were above 56.7% and as segregating when the standard deviation between donors was above 5%. To diagnose cytomegalovirus status from the catalog of TCR beta chain sequences, a statistical classification framework was built. V and J gene assignment, in a later analysis, came from comparing TCR nucleotide sequences with IMGT/GENE-DB human TR gene sequences. In a later analysis, CDR3 sequences and most-parsimonious VDJ recombination scenarios were assigned using the TCRdist pipeline. A later analysis defined each TCR beta chain by its CDR3 amino acid sequence plus V-gene family, and excluded reads lacking a unique V-gene family. A later analysis removed 500 to 600 highly shared, low-generation-probability nucleotide sequences to deal with suspected cross-contamination and a sequencing artifact. In a later analysis, a clonal expansion index was calculated for each public chain from normalized within-repertoire ranks of inferred template counts. In a later analysis, generation probabilities were computed with a VDJ recombination model fitted to out-of-frame rearrangements, and the resulting probabilities were checked against IGoR. A later analysis scored TCR-TCR, TCR-HLA and TCR-CMV co-occurrence with hypergeometric tests, applying a repertoire-size bias correction to TCR pairs. To estimate false discovery rates, a later analysis permuted the HLA or CMV assignments 20 times. In a later analysis, co-occurring TCRs were grouped using DBSCAN, and TCRdist sequence similarity was added for clustering within HLA-allele-positive subsets. Co-occurrence clustering excluded repertoires with fewer than 30,000 or more than 120,000 public chains, plus five with anomalous nucleotide sharing. TCRdb obtained this table from immuneACCESS and retained in-frame rearrangements with V and J assigned. These tables miss some clones; where compared with another copy, unresolved V genes account for less than half of the shortfall, and the remainder is unexplained. V and J calls and clone size come straight from that table; D and trimming were deduced from the DNA. For this sample the table gives 200,000 to 250,000 clones, of which 80% to 85% were detected only once. Clones ranked in the top ten supply less than 9% of the sample.

The cohort comprised fewer than 750 healthy bone marrow donors. All cohort members were sampled while nominally healthy, although unrecorded immune exposures were likely present. The donor was CMV seropositive and was included in the group of 250 to 350 seropositive cohort members. A peripheral blood sample was provided by each donor, and peripheral blood mononuclear cells were used for TCR beta sequencing. Genomic DNA extraction from the blood cell samples was performed with the Qiagen DNeasy Blood Extraction Kit. The sequence was obtained from a woman aged 55 to 70 in good health and CMV-seropositive. The specimen sequenced was PBMCs. This receptor chain uses TRBV19 and TRBJ1-5, with no confidently assigned D gene. The CDR3 is CASSMHPGPQHF. The DNA sequence is TGTGCCAGTAGTATGCACCCCGGGCCCCAGCATTTT.